This passage covers 22 T cell receptor beta chains from one sample sequenced in a study of post-analysis software for immune sequencing data. Study findings and constraints: Elevated frequency relative to controls characterized a handful of TRBV segments in patients, TRBV5-6, TRBV5-1 and TRBV20-1 among them.

Built from TCR beta cDNA, the libraries had unique molecular identifiers in them. TCRdb processed the PCR reads anew with MiXCR; each CDR3 protein has one entry. The data show around 190,000 distinct CDR3 sequences, with roughly 28% seen just once and approximately 3% held by the top ten. Their antigens are not known. Sequences were obtained from blood. Source of these receptors: a girl aged 2 to 17 with multiple sclerosis.

The V call is TRBV5-1, the J call TRBJ2-7, with 7 bases fitting TRBD1. The trim removed 4 bases at V and 5 bases at J, leaving 6 bases unmatched. Germline CDR1 and CDR2: SGHRS and YFSETQ. The CDR3 covers 13 residues. The CDR3 nucleotides read TGCGCCAGCAGCCTGACAGGGAGCAACGAGCAGTACTTC. The encoded protein is CASSLTGSNEQYF. Full variable domain (remainder filled in from reference TRBV5-1 and TRBJ2-7): KAGVTQTPRYLIKTRGQQVTLSCSPISGHRSVSWYQQTPGQGLQFLFEYFSETQRNKGNFPGRFSGRQFSNSRSEMNVSTLELGDSALYLCASSLTGSNEQYFGPGTRLTVT.

The gene calls are TRBV7-2 and TRBJ2-5; D unresolved. The CDR3 is 13 amino acids. V shed 5 bases and J shed 11 bases, with 18 bases lying between them. Germline values: CDR1 SGHTA, CDR2 FQGNSA. Written as DNA, the CDR3 is TGTGCCAGCAGCCCACGCCTACCCAATGAGCAGTACTTC. Translating it yields CASSPRLPNEQYF.

This clonotype appeared a few times. The rearrangement links TRBV5-1 to TRBJ1-6; D is unresolved. Germline V gene sequence: CDR1 SGHRS, CDR2 YFSETQ. V lost 5 bases and J lost 6, with 15 bases in between. This CDR3 spans 15 amino acids. CDR3 nucleotide sequence: TGCGCCAGCAGTGAGCGTCAGGAGGGTAATTCACCCCTCCACTTT. Translated: CASSERQEGNSPLHF. The full variable domain, rest sourced from reference TRBV5-1 and TRBJ1-6, is KAGVTQTPRYLIKTRGQQVTLSCSPISGHRSVSWYQQTPGQGLQFLFEYFSETQRNKGNFPGRFSGRQFSNSRSEMNVSTLELGDSALYLCASSERQEGNSPLHFGNGTRLTVT.

The CDR3 here is CSAERSTGQPQHF. CDR3 DNA: TGCAGTGCGGAGAGGAGTACCGGTCAGCCCCAGCATTTT. The chain combines TRBV20-1 with TRBJ1-5, with no clear D. The CDR3 runs to 13 residues. V was pared by 6 bases and J by 6 bases, with 15 bases between. Germline lookup yields CDR1 DFQATT and CDR2 SNEGSKA (reference sequence).

This chain connects TRBV7-2 to TRBJ2-1; D gene unclear. The CDR3 loop spans 13 amino acids. In germline, CDR1 is SGHTA, CDR2 FQGNSA. V dropped 2 bases and J dropped 8 bases, with 10 bases sitting between them. CDR3 DNA sequence: TGTGCCAGCAGCTTATTCGGTGTCCATGAGCAGTTCTTC. It yields the protein CASSLFGVHEQFF.

As concerns this clonotype: Since the CDR3 does not end with the conserved phenylalanine or tryptophan, this likely comes from a read error. This chain joins TRBV5-5 and TRBJ1-5; D is unclear. Looked up from germline, CDR1 is SGHKS and CDR2 is YYEKEE (reference sequence). This CDR3 comprises 13 residues. With 4 bases removed from V and 0 bases from J, the gap between germline ends came to 5 bases. CDR3 bases: TGTGCCAGCAGCAGCGATAGCAATCAGCCCCAGCATGTT. Translating it yields CASSSDSNQPQHV.

This chain connects TRBV5-6 to TRBJ2-1; D is perhaps TRBD2 (5 bases). V lost 0 bases and J lost 4, with 14 bases in between. The CDR3 has 16 residues. Germline CDR1 reads SGHDT; CDR2 reads YYEEEE. This CDR3 reads CASSLDFGVKYNEQFF. In nucleotides, the CDR3 is TGTGCCAGCAGCTTGGATTTCGGGGTGAAGTACAATGAGCAGTTCTTC.

This clonotype was seen at least ten times. The V call is TRBV9, the J call TRBJ2-5; 9 bases are shared with TRBD2. The CDR3 spans 17 residues. CDR1 SGDLS and CDR2 YYNGEE come from the germline V gene. Trimming removed 0 bases from V and 4 bases from J; junction bases left unmatched: 10. CDR3 DNA sequence: TGTGCCAGCAGCGTAGGCGCGGGAGGGGGATCGGGAGAGACCCAGTACTTC. This encodes CASSVGAGGGSGETQYF. The full variable domain, rest sourced from reference TRBV9 and TRBJ2-5, is DSGVTQTPKHLITATGQRVTLRCSPRSGDLSVYWYQQSLDQGLQFLIQYYNGEERAKGNILERFSAQQFPDLHSELNLSSLELGDSALYFCASSVGAGGGSGETQYFGPGTRLLVL.

The chain couples TRBV24-1 to TRBJ2-1; D not certain. The germline gives CDR1 KGHDR, CDR2 SFDVKD. The CDR3 is made up of 14 amino acids. Trimming took 3 bases from V and 11 from J, leaving 16 bases between them. The DNA for the CDR3 is TGTGCCACCAGTGATCCCGGACGGATTTCGAAGCAGTTCTTC. Translating it yields CATSDPGRISKQFF.

A note on this clonotype: A clone one base away is much larger, so this may be a read error. The V and J genes are TRBV20-1 and TRBJ2-4; possible D gene TRBD2, 7 bases. The J call could be wrong; TRBJ2-7 is a better fit for the DNA end. The germline gives CDR1 DFQATT, CDR2 SNEGSKA (reference sequence). This CDR3 comprises 14 residues. In nucleotides, the CDR3 is TGCAGTGCTCGCGAGGGGGGGACCAAGCACGAGCAGTACTTC. It encodes CSAREGGTKHEQYF.

This clonotype occurred many times. The J gene is TRBJ2-7, the V gene TRBV28, with a possible D match to TRBD1 (5 bases). CDR1 is MDHEN, CDR2 SYDVKM, per germline. The V gene lost 2 bases and the J gene lost 6 bases, with 8 bases spanning the gap. The CDR3 contains 12 residues. The CDR3 bases are TGTGCCAGCAGTTTACAGGGTTTCGAGCAGTACTTC. Translation: CASSLQGFEQYF.

To note about this clonotype: An end of the junction differs from the germline gene, which may be a read error. As DNA, the CDR3 is TGTACCAGCAGGACCTACCTAGCGAGCTCCTACAATGAGCAGTACTTC. Translated: CTSRTYLASSYNEQYF. The J gene is TRBJ2-1, the V gene TRBV6-5; D might be TRBD2 (6 bases). The assigned J gene may be wrong: the sequence end matches TRBJ2-7 better. The length of the CDR3 is 16 residues. Per the germline V gene, CDR1 is MNHEY and CDR2 is SVGAGI.

The rearrangement joins TRBV2 to TRBJ2-1, with TRBD2 matching 9 bases. V gave up 3 bases and J gave up 4 bases; unmatched junction bases: 4. Germline V lookup: CDR1 SNHLY, CDR2 FYNNEI. This CDR3 contains 15 residues. CDR3 residues: CASSDPSGAYNEQFF. The CDR3 coding sequence is TGTGCCAGCAGTGATCCTAGCGGGGCTTACAATGAGCAGTTCTTC.

This chain uses TRBV20-1 with TRBJ2-5; the D gene is possibly TRBD1 (5 bases). Germline CDR1 is DFQATT and CDR2 is SNEGSKA (reference sequence). The CDR3 runs 13 residues. V lost 5 bases to trimming and J lost 1 base, with 11 bases between them. CDR3 in DNA: TGCAGTGCTCTACAGGTATTCCAAGAGACCCAGTACTTC. Translating gives CSALQVFQETQYF.

Points on this clonotype: A much bigger clone sits one base away, suggesting this may be a read error. In nucleotides, the CDR3 is TGCAGTGCTAGACAGGGCTCCTATGGCTACACCTTC. This sequence encodes CSARQGSYGYTF. The rearrangement joins TRBV20-1 to TRBJ1-2, with D possibly matching TRBD1 (5 bases). This CDR3 spans 12 amino acids. Germline assignment: CDR1 DFQATT and CDR2 SNEGSKA (reference sequence). Deletions cut 2 bases from V and 4 bases from J, with 8 bases between.

In the case of this clonotype: One base away lies a much larger clone, so this may be a sequencing read error. This rearrangement joins TRBV12-3 or TRBV12-4 to TRBJ2-1, with 9 positions matching TRBD1. The length of the CDR3 is 14 residues. Here the CDR3 reads CVSSTGGGHNEQFF. CDR3 DNA: TGTGTCAGCAGTACAGGGGGCGGGCACAATGAGCAGTTCTTC.

This clonotype has just a few counts. This chain links TRBV25-1 with TRBJ2-2; a weak D match, TRBD1 (6 bases). Per germline, CDR1 MGHDK and CDR2 SYGVNS. Trimming shortened V by 1 base and J by 4 bases, and 10 bases separated the two germline ends. This CDR3 spans 15 amino acids. The CDR3 loop reads CASSELGAGTGELFF. The CDR3 coding sequence is TGTGCCAGCAGTGAATTGGGGGCGGGCACCGGGGAGCTGTTTTTT.

This clonotype was observed many times. This chain uses TRBV7-9 with TRBJ1-2; 7 bases agree with TRBD1. The trim removed 4 bases at V and 8 bases at J, leaving 13 bases unmatched. CDR1 SEHNR and CDR2 FQNEAQ come from the germline V gene (reference sequence). This CDR3 spans 15 amino acids. The CDR3 region has the DNA TGTGCCAGCAGCTCTTTGGACAGGTCAAGGGACGGCTACACCTTC. Translation gives CASSSLDRSRDGYTF.

Ten or more counts support this clonotype. The chain uses TRBV7-3 and TRBJ2-1; TRBD2 agrees at 10 bases. The germline gives CDR1 SGHTA, CDR2 FQGTGA. The CDR3 is 15 residues long. V shed 5 bases and J 6 bases; nucleotides not matched to a gene: 7. The CDR3 coding sequence is TGTGCCAGCAGCCTCAGCGGGGGGGCCAGCAATGAGCAGTTCTTC. This gives the protein CASSLSGGASNEQFF.

Regarding this clonotype: A much larger clone lies a single base off, so this may be a read error. The rearrangement links TRBV12-3 or TRBV12-4 to TRBJ2-5; tentatively, D is TRBD1 (7 bases). The CDR3 contains 16 residues. With 5 bases removed from V and 3 bases from J, the gap between germline ends came to 19 bases. This chain's CDR3 is CASSLRGTVAKETQYF. CDR3 bases: TGTGCCAGCAGTCTGCGCGGGACAGTGGCCAAAGAGACCCAGTACTTC.

V gene TRBV20-1 combines with J gene TRBJ2-1; TRBD1 aligns across 7 bases. The CDR3 extends over 12 amino acids. J lost 8 bases, V lost 3 bases, and 4 bases had no gene match. Germline CDR1 DFQATT, CDR2 SNEGSKA (reference sequence). CDR3 coding DNA: TGCAGTGCTAGTGACAGGGTCGATGAGCAGTTCTTC. It is translated as CSASDRVDEQFF.

This clonotype was seen a few times. Germline and junction disagree at one end, which may indicate a read error. V gene TRBV2 combines with J gene TRBJ1-6; 7 nucleotides line up with TRBD1. The CDR3 is made up of 12 amino acids. Germline V gene sequence: CDR1 SNHLY, CDR2 FYNNEI. The CDR3 nucleotides are TGTGCCAGGAGGACAGGATTTTCACCCCCCCACTTT. This translates into CARRTGFSPPHF.